This TCR beta chain was profiled in a study of technical replicates of blood from a few donors. Only in-frame clones appear in the TCRdb table, and some are missing; sequencing was by immunoSEQ multiplex PCR. The sample has about 83,000 clones, 92% seen once; the top ten hold around 0.3%. The CDR3 spans 16 residues. The V and J ends lost 6 bases and 2 bases, in that order; junction bases with no gene match: 11. Per germline, CDR1 SNHLY and CDR2 FYNNEI. V is TRBV2 and J is TRBJ2-3, with 7 bases identical to TRBD2. Specimen: T cells isolated from PBMCs. This TCR was sampled from a human donor in good health. This chain's CDR3 is CASRFGAGVATDTQYF. CDR3 nucleotide sequence: TGTGCCAGCAGATTTGGTGCGGGGGTAGCCACAGATACGCAGTATTTT.